A selection of T cell receptor beta chains follows, all from one sample in a study of blood T cell repertoires in COVID-19. The data were produced by immunoSEQ multiplex PCR, yet TCRdb's version contains in-frame clones alone and is incomplete. The sample includes around 300,000 clones, about nine tenths of them seen just once. Sequencing used peripheral blood. These receptors were taken from a woman between 40 and 55 years old with acute or convalescent COVID-19. Both conserved end residues are part of each CDR3. D genes are given only for firm matches. Size values are once, few and many counts, or a class for expanded clones, and some rows have none.

j_call,d_call,clone_size,v_call,cdr3_nt,cdr3_aa
TRBJ1-4,TRBD1,once,TRBV2,TGTGCCAGCAGTGAGCTTAGGGGACAGGGGACTGAAAAACTGTTTTTT,CASSELRGQGTEKLFF
TRBJ1-1,-,-,TRBV7-2,TGTGCCAGCAGCCCTCAGGGATTCCGGAACACTGAAGCTTTCTTT,CASSPQGFRNTEAFF
TRBJ2-5,-,few,TRBV19,TGTGCCACCCAATCTCGGGGGGCCAAAGAGACCCAGTACTTC,CATQSRGAKETQYF
TRBJ2-3,TRBD2,-,TRBV2,TGTGCCAGCAGTGAAGGTGTTAGCGGGGGGACAGATACGCAGTATTTT,CASSEGVSGGTDTQYF
TRBJ2-4,TRBD2,-,TRBV3-1/TRBV3-2,TGTGCCAGCAGCCCCTTGGGACTAGCGGGGGCCATCGCCAAAAACATTCAGTACTTC,CASSPLGLAGAIAKNIQYF
TRBJ1-4,TRBD1,-,TRBV28,TGTGCCAGCAGGGGGCCAGGGGGCAAACTGTTTTTT,CASRGPGGKLFF
TRBJ1-1,-,-,TRBV5-5,TGTGCCAGCAGCTTGAATCAGTTGGGGCCGAACACTGAAGCTTTCTTT,CASSLNQLGPNTEAFF
TRBJ2-2,-,-,TRBV24-1,TGTGCCACCGGAGCCGCCCGGGGGTTGGGCACCGGGGAGCTGTTTTTT,CATGAARGLGTGELFF
TRBJ2-2,-,few,TRBV9,TGTGCCAGCAGCCCCCAGGACAGCATTAGGGGGGAGCTGTTTTTT,CASSPQDSIRGELFF
TRBJ1-2,-,-,TRBV6-6,TGTGCCAGCAGGACATTCGGGGTACGCTATGGCTACACCTTC,CASRTFGVRYGYTF
TRBJ1-1,TRBD1,-,TRBV5-1,TGCGCCAGCAGCCTCAGACAGGGACTGAACACTGAAGCTTTCTTT,CASSLRQGLNTEAFF
TRBJ1-1,-,-,TRBV11-2,TGTGCCAGCAGCTTAGAATCAGGCCAGAACACTGAAGCTTTCTTT,CASSLESGQNTEAFF
TRBJ1-2,TRBD1,-,TRBV5-1,TGCGCCAGCAGCTTGGGGGGGACAGGCACCCTCCCGAGGAACTATGGCTACACCTTC,CASSLGGTGTLPRNYGYTF
TRBJ1-5,-,-,TRBV4-1,TGCGCCAGCAGCCAAGATGCCCAGTCCAATCAGCCCCAGCATTTT,CASSQDAQSNQPQHF
TRBJ2-2,TRBD2,-,TRBV3-1/TRBV3-2,TGTGCCAGCAGCCAGAGGAGCAGCGGGGGTCCGAACACCGGGGAGCTGTTTTTT,CASSQRSSGGPNTGELFF
TRBJ1-5,TRBD1,-,TRBV19,TGTGCCAGTAGAGAAGGACAGGGGGCCAATCAGCCCCAGCATTTT,CASREGQGANQPQHF
TRBJ2-1,-,-,TRBV6-1,TGTGCCAGCAGTGAGAACAGGATCTACAATGAGCAGTTCTTC,CASSENRIYNEQFF
TRBJ2-3,TRBD1,-,TRBV27,TGTGCCAGCAGAAGACAGGGGTACGATACGCAGTATTTT,CASRRQGYDTQYF
TRBJ2-2,-,-,TRBV3-1/TRBV3-2,TGTGCCAGCAGCCAAGGAGTGAACCGGGCCGGGGAGCTGTTTTTT,CASSQGVNRAGELFF
TRBJ1-4,-,-,TRBV2,TGTGCCCTAAGGGAGGGGGAAAAACTGTTTTTT,CALREGEKLFF
TRBJ2-3,-,once,TRBV7-9,TGTGCCAGCAGCTCCGAAGGCCTCGGCGGGGATACGCAGTATTTT,CASSSEGLGGDTQYF
TRBJ1-1,-,-,TRBV12-3/TRBV12-4,TGTGCCAGCAGCCCTAAGGGGGAAGCTTTCTTT,CASSPKGEAFF
TRBJ2-3,-,-,TRBV25-1,TGTGCCAGCAGTGAATTAGGGGTCAACACAGATACGCAGTATTTT,CASSELGVNTDTQYF
TRBJ1-2,-,-,TRBV12-5,TGTGCTACCAAGATATATACCGGTCAATCGTTTAACTATGGCTACACCTTC,CATKIYTGQSFNYGYTF
TRBJ1-2,-,-,TRBV19,TGTGCCAGTAGTAGGACGGGGGAGGCTGGCTACACCTTC,CASSRTGEAGYTF
TRBJ1-2,-,-,TRBV6-6,TGTGCCAGCAGTTACCCTAGGGGGGGCCATGGCTACACCTTC,CASSYPRGGHGYTF
TRBJ2-5,-,-,TRBV9,TGTGCCAGCAGCGTAGCTCCACGGCGGGACTTTCAAGAGACCCAGTACTTC,CASSVAPRRDFQETQYF
TRBJ1-1,TRBD1,-,TRBV10-1,TGCGCCAGCAGTCCAGCCGACAGGGGAGCGAACACTGAAGCTTTCTTT,CASSPADRGANTEAFF
TRBJ1-3,-,-,TRBV18,TGTGCCAGCTCACGAACTAGGGATTTCTCTGGAAACACCATATATTTT,CASSRTRDFSGNTIYF
TRBJ2-3,TRBD2,-,TRBV10-3,TGTGCCATCAGTGACGGGACTAGCGGGGACCAGGACCGTGGCACAGATACGCAGTATTTT,CAISDGTSGDQDRGTDTQYF
TRBJ1-4,TRBD1,-,TRBV7-8,TGTGCCAGCAGCTTTGGGCGGCAGGGGGCTTTTGAAAAACTGTTTTTT,CASSFGRQGAFEKLFF
TRBJ1-5,-,-,TRBV7-2,TGTGCCAGCAGCTTATGGAGATCGGGGGGCGGTCAGCCCCAGCATTTT,CASSLWRSGGGQPQHF
TRBJ1-2,-,few,TRBV5-1,TGCGCCAGCAGCCCGGCGGGCAGTATCAACTATGGCTACACCTTC,CASSPAGSINYGYTF
TRBJ1-2,-,-,TRBV9,TGTGCCAGCAGCGTAACCGGTTATGGCTACACCTTC,CASSVTGYGYTF
TRBJ2-5,TRBD2,-,TRBV5-4,TGTGCCAGCAGCTTGATGGTCGGCCAGCGGGGGGGCGGGACCCAGTACTTC,CASSLMVGQRGGGTQYF
TRBJ2-1,TRBD1,-,TRBV9,TGTGCCAGCAGCGTACTCACAGGGGGTAATGAGCAGTTCTTC,CASSVLTGGNEQFF
TRBJ2-3,-,once,TRBV5-1,TGCGCCAGCAGCTGGGACTCCTATACGCAGTATTTT,CASSWDSYTQYF
TRBJ1-4,-,-,TRBV2,TGTGCCAGCAGCCATCGGGGGGAAAAACTGTTTTTT,CASSHRGEKLFF
TRBJ1-6,-,once,TRBV30,TGTGCCTGGAATCCCAGGGAATCGACACCCCTCCACTTT,CAWNPRESTPLHF
TRBJ2-2,TRBD2,-,TRBV4-1,TGCGCCAGCAGCCAAGACCCGAGGAGGACTAGCGGGGGGACGAACACCGGGGAGCTGTTTTTT,CASSQDPRRTSGGTNTGELFF
TRBJ2-1,TRBD2,-,TRBV6-5,TGTGCCAGCAGCTTCGGGACTAGCGTCGACAATGAGCAGTTCTTC,CASSFGTSVDNEQFF
TRBJ1-2,-,-,TRBV29-1,TGCAGCGTTTACAGGGCGTTTAACTATGGCTACACCTTC,CSVYRAFNYGYTF
TRBJ1-2,TRBD1,few,TRBV6-5,TGTGCCAGCAGTTACAGGGGGCCCGGCTATGGCTACACCTTC,CASSYRGPGYGYTF
TRBJ2-3,-,-,TRBV6-6,TGTGCCAGTTGGGGGCGATCCACAGATACGCAGTATTTT,CASWGRSTDTQYF
TRBJ2-3,TRBD2,-,TRBV5-8,TGTGCCAGCAGCCGCGGGGGATCTACTAGCACAGATACGCAGTATTTT,CASSRGGSTSTDTQYF
TRBJ1-3,-,-,TRBV3-1/TRBV3-2,TGTGCCAGCAGCCGACATCTAAGGCGGGCGGCTGGAAACACCATATATTTT,CASSRHLRRAAGNTIYF
TRBJ1-1,TRBD1,-,TRBV4-1,TGCGCCAGCAGCCAGTTTACTCCAGGGGGGACTGAAGCTTTCTTT,CASSQFTPGGTEAFF
TRBJ1-1,-,-,TRBV5-1,TGCGCCAGCAGCTATAGCGGACGGGAGAACACTGAAGCTTTCTTT,CASSYSGRENTEAFF
TRBJ1-4,-,once,TRBV7-2,TGTGCCAGCAGCTTGGCGGGGGGGGCACGACAAAAACTGTTTTTT,CASSLAGGARQKLFF
TRBJ1-4,-,-,TRBV7-9,TGTGCCAGCAGCTTACAGGGCCTTAAGGTGTTTTTT,CASSLQGLKVFF
TRBJ1-2,TRBD1,-,TRBV7-9,TGTGCCAGCAGCCGCCCCGTGGGACAGGGGTCTGTTGGCTACACCTTC,CASSRPVGQGSVGYTF
TRBJ1-5,-,few,TRBV4-1,TGCGCCAGCAGCCACCCCGAAGGGGATCCCCAGCCCCAGCATTTT,CASSHPEGDPQPQHF
TRBJ1-5,-,-,TRBV12-3/TRBV12-4,TGTGCCAGCTCGTTAGGAGGCCAGCCCCAGCATTTT,CASSLGGQPQHF